The 30 T cell receptor beta chains reported below all come from one sample, sequenced in a study of T cell clonality in common variable immunodeficiency. Sequencing was performed with immunoSEQ multiplex PCR; in TCRdb, only in-frame clones are kept and a portion is missing. Found here are roughly 60,000 clones, no singletons; the ten largest cover 1.6%. Specimen: peripheral blood mononuclear cells. These receptors all come from a person aged 18 to 75 in good health.

This clone was counted ten times or more. The CDR3 end lies 3 residues beyond the end of the read and is filled in from the germline J gene. The J gene is TRBJ1-3, the V gene TRBV20-1; maybe TRBD1 (6 bases). CDR3 length equals 12 residues. V was clipped by 5 bases and J by 4 bases, with 9 bases between them. Germline V lookup: CDR1 DFQATT, CDR2 SNEGSKA (reference sequence). Partial CDR3 DNA: TGCAGTGCTCTTAGGGGGGGAAACACC. This codes for CSALRGGNT. Given in full, the CDR3 is CSALRGGNTIYF.

This clone was seen at least ten times. The CDR3 is cut off 3 residues early in the read; its end comes from the germline J gene. V and J are TRBV4-1 and TRBJ2-7, with 10 bases identical to TRBD2. Germline CDR1 MGHRA, CDR2 YSYEKL. Germline trimming cut 2 bases from V and 2 bases from J; bases unmatched to any gene: 3. The CDR3 consists of 15 residues. The covered CDR3 bases are TGCGCCAGCAGCCAATTAGCGGGAGGAACCTACGAG. The encoded protein is CASSQLAGGTYE. The CDR3 in full is CASSQLAGGTYEQYF.

CDR3: CASSHTDTYTF. The CDR3 bases that were read are TGTGCCAGCAGCCATACAGATACC. The chain has TRBV7-2 and TRBJ1-2; D is unresolved. The observed sequence ends 3 residues before the CDR3 terminus, with the missing tail filled in from the germline J gene. This CDR3 has 11 residues. The V gene's germline CDR1 is SGHTA and CDR2 FQGNSA.

This clone has a count of ten or more. The read terminates 3 residues ahead of where the CDR3 ends, so the germline J gene completes it. J is TRBJ1-5 and V is TRBV19; 9 bases are a match to TRBD1. CDR1 is LNHDA, CDR2 SQIVND, per germline (reference sequence). The CDR3 runs to 15 residues. Unmatched junction bases numbered 9, after V lost 5 bases and J lost 7 bases. This CDR3 is CASSASGTGHQPQHF. CDR3 bases read: TGTGCCAGTAGTGCCTCCGGGACAGGGCACCAGCCC.

There are many counts of this clone. Coverage ceases 3 residues before the CDR3 finishes, and the germline J gene fills in the end. This chain connects TRBV20-1 to TRBJ1-2; unclear D gene. Germline assignment: CDR1 DFQATT and CDR2 SNEGSKA (reference sequence). The CDR3 loop spans 14 amino acids. The V end lost 0 bases, the J end lost 4 bases, and 12 bases lay between the germline ends. CDR3 bases read: TGCAGTGCTAGAGACGGGGTAGCGGCCTATGGC. Translating gives CSARDGVAAYG. The whole CDR3 sequence reads CSARDGVAAYGYTF.

This clone was seen repeatedly, ten times or more. With the read ending 3 residues before the CDR3 end, the germline J gene is used to fill in that end. V and J are TRBV12-5 and TRBJ1-2, with TRBD1 matching 9 bases. Germline CDR1 is LGHNT and CDR2 is FRNRAP. This CDR3 region has 16 residues. V shed 1 base and J 7 bases; nucleotides not matched to a gene: 10. The CDR3 sequence: CASGLAGDRVKGGYTF. Incomplete CDR3 DNA: TGTGCTAGTGGTTTGGCCGGGGACAGGGTGAAGGGTGGC. Complete variable domain (other parts from reference TRBV12-5 and TRBJ1-2): DARVTQTPRHKVTEMGQEVTMRCQPILGHNTVFWYRQTMMQGLELLAYFRNRAPLDDSGMPKDRFSAEMPDATLATLKIQPSEPRDSAVYFCASGLAGDRVKGGYTFGSGTRLTVV.

In this sample, this clone turned up many times. With the read ending 3 residues before the CDR3 end, the germline J gene is used to fill in that end. V and J are TRBV7-9 and TRBJ1-6; D is undetermined. This CDR3 has 13 amino acids. CDR1 SEHNR and CDR2 FQNEAQ come from the germline V gene (reference sequence). Trimming removed 8 bases from V and 10 bases from J, with 15 bases in between. The CDR3 DNA, read in part, is TGTGCCAGCGCCTCCGTAGCGAGCTCACCC. Translation: CASASVASSP. In full, the CDR3 is CASASVASSPLHF.

This clone has at least ten counts. Sequencing ends 3 residues short of the CDR3 end; the germline J gene provides the rest. The chain is built from TRBV28 and TRBJ2-3; D not certain. CDR3 size: 18 residues. CDR1 MDHEN and CDR2 SYDVKM come from the germline V gene. V lost 2 bases and J 5 bases, leaving 23 bases between the germline ends. CDR3 residues: CASSLILGTRWSEDTQYF. The covered CDR3 bases are TGTGCCAGCAGTTTAATTTTGGGCACGCGCTGGTCGGAAGATACG.

This clone was seen a few times. The CDR3 extends 3 residues past the end of the read, so its final part is completed from the germline J gene. This chain links TRBV11-2 with TRBJ2-1, with TRBD2 as a possible D gene (5 bases). Germline V gene sequence: CDR1 SGHAT, CDR2 FQNNGV. The germline V and J ends were trimmed by 4 bases and 9 bases, with 16 bases remaining between them. This CDR3 contains 14 residues. This CDR3 reads CASSSRTRSVEQFF. CDR3 DNA, as far as it was read: TGTGCCAGCAGCTCGCGAACTAGGTCGGTTGAG.

Comments on this clone: Coverage ceases 3 residues before the CDR3 finishes, and the germline J gene fills in the end. This chain uses TRBV7-8 with TRBJ1-2, with D hard to call. This CDR3 is built from 15 residues. Per the germline V gene, CDR1 is SGHVS and CDR2 is FQNEAQ. Trimming removed 5 bases at V and 0 bases at J, with 13 bases between. The sequenced CDR3 bases are TGTGCCAGCAGCGAGGACTCACTAGCTAACTATGGC. This encodes CASSEDSLANYG. The whole CDR3 reads CASSEDSLANYGYTF. Looking up the rest from reference TRBV7-8 and TRBJ1-2 gives the full variable domain: GAGVSQSPRYKVAKRGQDVALRCDPISGHVSLFWYQQALGQGPEFLTYFQNEAQLDKSGLPSDRFFAERPEGSVSTLKIQRTQQEDSAVYLCASSEDSLANYGYTFGSGTRLTVV.

This clone appeared a few times. The read terminates 3 residues before the CDR3 end, so the remaining end is supplied by the germline J gene. The rearrangement uses TRBV11-3 and TRBJ2-7; perhaps TRBD2 as D (6 bases). Germline CDR1 and CDR2: SGHNT and YENEEA. The V end lost 10 bases, the J end lost 2 bases, and 12 bases lay between the germline ends. This CDR3 contains 12 residues. The CDR3 reads CANRGIPYEQYF. The CDR3 DNA, read in part, is TGTGCCAACCGGGGGATCCCCTACGAG.

This clone was found many times. The sequenced fragment ends 3 residues before the CDR3 boundary, so the rest is inferred from the germline J gene. V and J are TRBV13 and TRBJ2-5, with D tentatively TRBD1 (5 bases). The V gene lost 5 bases and the J gene lost 1 base, with 20 bases spanning the gap. CDR1 PRHDT and CDR2 FYEKMQ come from the germline V gene (reference sequence). This CDR3 has 17 amino acids. The CDR3 DNA, read in part, is TGTGCCAGCAGCGTAGCCTTAGGGGCGGTGTTCCAAGAGACC. This gives the protein CASSVALGAVFQET. In full, the CDR3 is CASSVALGAVFQETQYF.

This clone was counted many times. With the read ending 3 residues before the CDR3 end, the germline J gene is used to fill in that end. The rearrangement links TRBV19 to TRBJ1-5; 10 nucleotides agree with TRBD1. This CDR3 has 15 amino acids. CDR1 and CDR2 from the germline V gene are LNHDA and SQIVND (reference sequence). V was pared by 5 bases and J by 6 bases, with 7 bases of the junction left unmatched. The CDR3 reads CASSDRGLAAQPQHF. The CDR3 bases that were read are TGTGCCAGTAGTGACAGGGGGCTAGCGGCTCAGCCC.

This clone was recorded at least ten times. The CDR3 end lies 3 residues beyond the end of the read and is filled in from the germline J gene. The chain employs TRBV10-3 and TRBJ2-7; 13 bases align to TRBD2. The junction had 1 base not matched to a gene; V was cut back by 0 bases and J by 5 bases. Germline CDR1 and CDR2: ENHRY and SYGVKD. This CDR3 contains 15 residues. This CDR3 is CAISESGTSGNEQYF. The sequenced CDR3 bases are TGTGCCATCAGTGAGTCCGGGACTAGCGGGAACGAG.

This clone was recorded at least ten times. The read stops 3 residues short of the end of the CDR3; the missing end is completed from the germline J gene. The chain employs TRBV18 and TRBJ2-7; D remains ambiguous. V lost 0 bases and J lost 2, with 8 bases in between. CDR1 is KGHSH and CDR2 is LQKENI in the germline V gene. The CDR3 loop spans 14 amino acids. The CDR3 sequence: CASSPPSRAYEQYF. The CDR3 bases that were read are TGTGCCAGCTCACCACCGAGTCGGGCCTACGAG. Full variable domain (outside the CDR3, taken from reference TRBV18 and TRBJ2-7): NAGVMQNPRHLVRRRGQEARLRCSPMKGHSHVYWYRQLPEEGLKFMVYLQKENIIDESGMPKERFSAEFPKEGPSILRIQQVVRGDSAAYFCASSPPSRAYEQYFGPGTRLTVT.

As regards this clone: The DNA ends 3 residues before the CDR3 does, and the rest of the CDR3 is filled in from the germline J gene. This sample also contains other DNA sequences that code for the same CDR3. The chain recombines TRBV7-8 with TRBJ2-2; TRBD1 agrees at 9 bases. The V gene's germline CDR1 is SGHVS and CDR2 FQNEAQ. The CDR3 contains 18 residues. With V trimmed by 0 bases and J by 4 bases, 9 bases remained unmatched. The CDR3 DNA, read in part, is TGTGCCAGCAGCTTAGCGCGGCAGGGACAGGGTGTCACCGGGGAG. Protein product: CASSLARQGQGVTGE. The whole CDR3 sequence is CASSLARQGQGVTGELFF.

The sample holds many counts of this clone. The DNA read from the CDR3 is TGCAGTGCTAGAAGCTGGACAGGACAAGAGACC. This encodes CSARSWTGQET. The CDR3 in its entirety is CSARSWTGQETQYF. V usage is TRBV20-1 and J usage is TRBJ2-5, with 7 bases that match TRBD1. The sequenced fragment ends 3 residues before the CDR3 boundary, so the rest is inferred from the germline J gene. Germline V gene data show CDR1 as DFQATT and CDR2 as SNEGSKA (reference sequence). V was clipped by 2 bases and J by 2 bases; unmatched bases: 5. This CDR3 contains 14 residues.

This clone has ten or more counts. The CDR3 end is not reached by the read, which stops 3 residues before it; the germline J gene fills it in. V gene TRBV6-1 combines with J gene TRBJ2-7; 8 bases are shared with TRBD2. The length of the CDR3 is 18 residues. V trimming: 2 bases; J trimming: 3 bases; junction bases outside the gene matches: 15. Germline assignment: CDR1 MNHNS and CDR2 SASEGT. This CDR3 reads CASSEPNRGGPSDYEQYF. Partial CDR3 DNA: TGTGCCAGCAGTGAACCGAACCGGGGGGGTCCCAGCGACTACGAG.

This clone was recorded many times. The read falls 3 residues short of the CDR3 end, and the missing part is taken from the germline J gene. The chain carries TRBV5-6 and TRBJ2-1; maybe TRBD2 (6 bases). V lost 3 bases and J lost 4, with 8 bases in between. Germline values: CDR1 SGHDT, CDR2 YYEEEE. The CDR3 consists of 13 residues. This CDR3 reads CASSWGLYNEQFF. The CDR3 bases that were read are TGTGCCAGCAGCTGGGGACTTTACAATGAG.

This clone was observed many times. The read comes to an end 3 residues before the CDR3 does, leaving the germline J gene to fill in the end. The J gene is TRBJ1-2, the V gene TRBV2, with D tentatively TRBD1 (6 bases). Germline CDR1 is SNHLY and CDR2 is FYNNEI. The length of the CDR3 is 15 residues. With 0 bases removed from V and 5 bases from J, the gap between germline ends came to 13 bases. CDR3 DNA, as far as it was read: TGTGCCAGCAGTGAAGCGCAGGGGAGGGGTTATGGC. The encoded protein is CASSEAQGRGYG. In full, the CDR3 reads CASSEAQGRGYGYTF.

This clone came up many times. Germline is not matched at one junction end, which may reflect a read error. The CDR3 goes on 3 residues after the read ends, and that part is filled in from the germline J gene. This rearrangement joins TRBV4-2 to TRBJ2-2; the D gene is possibly TRBD2 (6 bases). CDR1 and CDR2 from the germline V gene are LGHNA and YNFKEQ. The CDR3 totals 14 residues. The covered CDR3 bases are TGCGCCAGCAGCCAATCGGACGGCCGGGGGAGG. This codes for CASSQSDGRGR. In full, the CDR3 reads CASSQSDGRGRLFF.

This clone occurred many times. The read falls 3 residues short of the CDR3 end, and the missing part is taken from the germline J gene. The chain has TRBV7-2 and TRBJ1-4, with 7 nucleotides matching TRBD1. CDR1 SGHTA and CDR2 FQGNSA come from the germline V gene. The CDR3 has 14 residues. Trimming took 3 bases from V and 5 from J; bases not matched to a gene: 3. The CDR3 sequence: CASSFGQANEKLFF. CDR3 DNA (partial): TGTGCCAGCAGCTTCGGACAGGCAAATGAAAAA. Based on the CDR3 plus reference TRBV7-2 and TRBJ1-4, the full variable domain is GAGVSQSPSNKVTEKGKDVELRCDPISGHTALYWYRQSLGQGLEFLIYFQGNSAPDKSGLPSDRFSAERTGGSVSTLTIQRTQQEDSAVYLCASSFGQANEKLFFGSGTQLSVL.

This clone was observed many times. The CDR3 extends 3 residues past the end of the read, so its final part is completed from the germline J gene. This chain uses TRBV7-9 with TRBJ2-7, with TRBD2 matching over 10 bases. V lost 2 bases and J lost 6; bases outside the gene matches: 7. Germline values: CDR1 SEHNR, CDR2 FQNEAQ (reference sequence). The CDR3 length is 15 residues. The CDR3 loop is CASSLPSSGRFEQYF. CDR3 DNA, as far as it was read: TGTGCCAGCAGCTTACCGAGTAGCGGGAGGTTCGAG. Filled out from reference TRBV7-9 and TRBJ2-7, the complete variable domain reads DTGVSQNPRHKITKRGQNVTFRCDPISEHNRLYWYRQTLGQGPEFLTYFQNEAQLEKSRLLSDRFSAERPKGSFSTLEIQRTEQGDSAMYLCASSLPSSGRFEQYFGPGTRLTVT.

In its sample, this clone was seen many times. The CDR3 end lies 3 residues beyond the end of the read and is filled in from the germline J gene. This rearrangement joins TRBV20-1 to TRBJ2-6; D is unresolved. The CDR3 has 11 residues. Germline assignment: CDR1 DFQATT and CDR2 SNEGSKA (reference sequence). CDR3 loop: CSARDGPVLTF. The sequenced CDR3 bases are TGCAGTGCTAGAGATGGCCCGGTC.

This clone occurred many times. The read ends 3 residues early relative to the CDR3; the germline J gene fills the gap. This rearrangement joins TRBV29-1 to TRBJ1-1; 8 nucleotides line up with TRBD1. The CDR3 extends over 12 amino acids. CDR1 is SQVTM and CDR2 is ANQGSEA in the germline V gene. V shed 7 bases and J 1 base; nucleotides not matched to a gene: 2. CDR3 protein: CSADRENTEAFF. CDR3 bases read: TGCAGCGCGGACAGGGAGAACACTGAA.

In its sample, this clone was seen many times. The read ends 3 residues before the CDR3 terminus; that terminus is restored from the germline J gene. The rearrangement links TRBV7-3 to TRBJ1-1; 8 nucleotides align to TRBD1. Germline CDR1 is SGHTA and CDR2 is FQGTGA. The CDR3 runs to 14 residues. V shed 5 bases and J 4 bases; nucleotides not matched to a gene: 6. The covered CDR3 bases are TGTGCCAGCAGCGCACAGGGGGATGGCACTGAA. Protein product: CASSAQGDGTE. The whole CDR3 reads CASSAQGDGTEAFF.

This clone showed up many times. The read terminates 3 residues ahead of where the CDR3 ends, so the germline J gene completes it. V usage is TRBV20-1 and J usage is TRBJ2-1, with TRBD2 matching 7 bases. The CDR3 consists of 12 residues. Germline CDR1 reads DFQATT; CDR2 reads SNEGSKA (reference sequence). After removal of 5 bases from V and 9 bases from J, the junction contained 7 bases not matched to a gene. The chain's CDR3 is CSAPSIAGEQFF. The CDR3 bases that were read are TGCAGTGCTCCCTCGATAGCGGGTGAG.

Ten or more counts support this clone. The read is 3 residues too short to cover the CDR3 end, so that end is filled in from the germline J gene. The chain employs TRBV28 and TRBJ2-3; TRBD2 agrees at 7 bases. CDR1 MDHEN and CDR2 SYDVKM come from the germline V gene. The CDR3 sequence is 16 residues long. V lost 1 base, J lost 3 bases, and 7 bases stayed unmatched. CDR3 DNA, as far as it was read: TGTGCCAGCAGTTTATCAGCAGCGGGATTTACAGATACG. This codes for CASSLSAAGFTDT. The entire CDR3 reads CASSLSAAGFTDTQYF.

This clone was picked up many times. Coverage ceases 3 residues before the CDR3 finishes, and the germline J gene fills in the end. J is TRBJ1-5 and V is TRBV7-6; D perhaps matches TRBD1 (6 bases). V lost 1 base, J lost 3 bases, and 13 bases lay in between. The CDR3 has 16 amino acids. Germline CDR1 reads SGHVS; CDR2 reads FNYEAQ. The CDR3 loop is CASSLGAGGPNQPQHF. The CDR3 DNA, read in part, is TGTGCCAGCAGCTTAGGGGCGGGGGGCCCCAATCAGCCC.

This clone was recorded many times. The CDR3 end falls 3 residues outside the read, so it is completed with the germline J gene. The chain uses TRBV18 and TRBJ2-1; perhaps TRBD2 as D (5 bases). Trimming pared 5 bases from V and 5 bases from J, leaving 10 bases between. The CDR3 extends over 13 amino acids. CDR1 is KGHSH and CDR2 is LQKENI in the germline V gene. The sequenced CDR3 bases are TGTGCCAGCTCATATAAAGCGGACAATGAG. Amino acids: CASSYKADNE. The whole CDR3 reads CASSYKADNEQFF. The full variable domain, rest sourced from reference TRBV18 and TRBJ2-1, is NAGVMQNPRHLVRRRGQEARLRCSPMKGHSHVYWYRQLPEEGLKFMVYLQKENIIDESGMPKERFSAEFPKEGPSILRIQQVVRGDSAAYFCASSYKADNEQFFGPGTRLTVL.